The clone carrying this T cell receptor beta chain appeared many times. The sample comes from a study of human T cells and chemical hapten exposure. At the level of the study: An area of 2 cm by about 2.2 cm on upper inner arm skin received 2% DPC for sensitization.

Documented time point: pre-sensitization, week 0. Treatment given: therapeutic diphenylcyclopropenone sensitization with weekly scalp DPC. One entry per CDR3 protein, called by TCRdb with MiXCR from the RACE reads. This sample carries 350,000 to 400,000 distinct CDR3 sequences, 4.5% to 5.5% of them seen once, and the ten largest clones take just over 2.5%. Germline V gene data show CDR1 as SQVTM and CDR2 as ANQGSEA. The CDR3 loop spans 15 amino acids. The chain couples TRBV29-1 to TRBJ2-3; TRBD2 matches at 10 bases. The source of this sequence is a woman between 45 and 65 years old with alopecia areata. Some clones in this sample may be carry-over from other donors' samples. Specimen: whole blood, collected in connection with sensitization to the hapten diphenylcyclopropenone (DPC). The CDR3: CTITGLAGGTDTQYF. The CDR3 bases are TGCACCATTACTGGGCTAGCGGGGGGCACAGATACGCAGTATTTT.